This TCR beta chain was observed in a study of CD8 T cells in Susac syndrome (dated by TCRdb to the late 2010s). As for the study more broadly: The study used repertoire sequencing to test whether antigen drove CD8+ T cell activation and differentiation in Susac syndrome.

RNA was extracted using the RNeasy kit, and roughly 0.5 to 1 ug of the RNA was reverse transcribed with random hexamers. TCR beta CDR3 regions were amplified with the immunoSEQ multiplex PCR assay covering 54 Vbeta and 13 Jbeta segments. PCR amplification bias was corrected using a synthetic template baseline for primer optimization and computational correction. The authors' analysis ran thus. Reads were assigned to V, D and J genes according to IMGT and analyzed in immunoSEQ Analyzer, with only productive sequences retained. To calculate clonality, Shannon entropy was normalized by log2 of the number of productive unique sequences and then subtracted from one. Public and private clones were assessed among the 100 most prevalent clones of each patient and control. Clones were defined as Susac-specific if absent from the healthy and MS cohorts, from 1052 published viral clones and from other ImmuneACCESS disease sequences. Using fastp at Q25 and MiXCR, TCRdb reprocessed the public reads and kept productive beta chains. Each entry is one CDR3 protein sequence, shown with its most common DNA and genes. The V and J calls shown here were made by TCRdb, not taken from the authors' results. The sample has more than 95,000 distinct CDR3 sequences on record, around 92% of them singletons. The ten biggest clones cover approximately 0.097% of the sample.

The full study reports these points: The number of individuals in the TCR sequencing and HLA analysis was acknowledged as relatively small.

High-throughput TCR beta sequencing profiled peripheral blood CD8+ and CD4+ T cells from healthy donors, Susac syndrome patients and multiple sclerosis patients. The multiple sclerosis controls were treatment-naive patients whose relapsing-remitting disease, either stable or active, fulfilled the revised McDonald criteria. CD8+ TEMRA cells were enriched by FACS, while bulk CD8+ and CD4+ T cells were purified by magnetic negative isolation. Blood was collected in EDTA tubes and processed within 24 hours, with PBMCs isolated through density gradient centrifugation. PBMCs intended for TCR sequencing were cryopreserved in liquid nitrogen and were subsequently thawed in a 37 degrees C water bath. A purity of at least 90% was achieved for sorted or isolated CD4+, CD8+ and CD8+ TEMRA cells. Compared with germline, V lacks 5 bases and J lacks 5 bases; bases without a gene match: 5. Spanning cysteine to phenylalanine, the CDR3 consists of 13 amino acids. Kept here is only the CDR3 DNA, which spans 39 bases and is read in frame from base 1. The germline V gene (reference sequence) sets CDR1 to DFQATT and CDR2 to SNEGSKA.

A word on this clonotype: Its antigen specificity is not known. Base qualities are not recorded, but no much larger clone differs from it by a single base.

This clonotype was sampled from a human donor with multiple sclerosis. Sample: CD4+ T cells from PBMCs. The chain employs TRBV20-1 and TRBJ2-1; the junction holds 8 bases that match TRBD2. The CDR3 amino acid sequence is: CSAEVAGNNEQFF. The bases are TGCAGTGCTGAGGTAGCGGGGAACAATGAGCAGTTCTTC.